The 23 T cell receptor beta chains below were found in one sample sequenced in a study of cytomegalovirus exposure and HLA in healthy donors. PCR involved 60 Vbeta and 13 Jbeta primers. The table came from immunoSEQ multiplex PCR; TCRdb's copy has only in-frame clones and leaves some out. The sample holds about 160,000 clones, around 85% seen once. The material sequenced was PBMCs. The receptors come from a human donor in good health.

The CDR3 loop reads CASSFVGSGSPLHF. DNA for the CDR3: TGTGCCAGCAGCTTTGTGGGGAGTGGGTCACCCCTCCACTTT. This sequence joins TRBV11-3 and TRBJ1-6; no clear D gene. The CDR3 contains 14 residues. From germline, CDR1 is SGHNT and CDR2 YENEEA. V gave up 3 bases and J gave up 10 bases, with 13 bases separating them.

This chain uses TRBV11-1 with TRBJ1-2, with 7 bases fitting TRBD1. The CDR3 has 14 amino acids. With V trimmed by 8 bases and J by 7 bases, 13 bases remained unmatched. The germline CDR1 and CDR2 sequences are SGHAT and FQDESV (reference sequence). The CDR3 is CASARQRGLSGYTF. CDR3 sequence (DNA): TGTGCCAGCGCCAGGCAGAGGGGGCTGTCTGGCTACACCTTC.

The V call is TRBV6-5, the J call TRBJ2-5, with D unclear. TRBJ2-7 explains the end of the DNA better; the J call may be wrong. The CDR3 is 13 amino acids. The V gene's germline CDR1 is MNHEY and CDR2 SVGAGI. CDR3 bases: TGTGCCAGCAGTTACTCGAGAGACTACGAGCAGTACTTC. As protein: CASSYSRDYEQYF.

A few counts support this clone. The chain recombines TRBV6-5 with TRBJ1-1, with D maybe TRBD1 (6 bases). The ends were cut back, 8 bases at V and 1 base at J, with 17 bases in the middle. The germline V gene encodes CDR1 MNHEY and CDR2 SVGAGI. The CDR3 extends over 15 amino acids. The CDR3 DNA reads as TGTGCCAGCCGCGTTTGGGGGCAGACGAACACTGAAGCTTTCTTT. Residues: CASRVWGQTNTEAFF.

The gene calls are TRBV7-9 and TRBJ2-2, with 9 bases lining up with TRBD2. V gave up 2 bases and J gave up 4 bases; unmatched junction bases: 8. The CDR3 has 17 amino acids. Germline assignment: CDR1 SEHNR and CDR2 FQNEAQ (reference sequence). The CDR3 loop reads CASSLKASGVATGELFF. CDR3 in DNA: TGTGCCAGCAGCTTAAAAGCTAGCGGGGTCGCCACCGGGGAGCTGTTTTTT.

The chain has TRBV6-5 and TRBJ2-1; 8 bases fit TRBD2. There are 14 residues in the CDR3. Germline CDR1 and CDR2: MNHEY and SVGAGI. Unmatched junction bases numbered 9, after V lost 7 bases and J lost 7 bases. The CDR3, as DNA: TGTGCCAGCAATCCGGGACTAGGCTTTAATGAGCAGTTCTTC. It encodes CASNPGLGFNEQFF.

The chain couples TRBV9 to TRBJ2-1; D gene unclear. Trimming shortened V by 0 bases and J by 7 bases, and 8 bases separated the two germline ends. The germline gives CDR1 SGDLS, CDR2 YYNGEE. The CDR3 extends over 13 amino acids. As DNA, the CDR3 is TGTGCCAGCAGCGTAGCTGGGCAGAATGAGCAGTTCTTC. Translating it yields CASSVAGQNEQFF.

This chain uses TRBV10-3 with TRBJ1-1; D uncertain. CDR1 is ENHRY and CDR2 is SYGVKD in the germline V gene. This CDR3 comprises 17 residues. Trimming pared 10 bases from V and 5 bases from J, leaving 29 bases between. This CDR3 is CATLQRIASAGQTEAFF. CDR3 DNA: TGTGCCACCCTCCAAAGAATTGCTTCGGCAGGCCAAACTGAAGCTTTCTTT.

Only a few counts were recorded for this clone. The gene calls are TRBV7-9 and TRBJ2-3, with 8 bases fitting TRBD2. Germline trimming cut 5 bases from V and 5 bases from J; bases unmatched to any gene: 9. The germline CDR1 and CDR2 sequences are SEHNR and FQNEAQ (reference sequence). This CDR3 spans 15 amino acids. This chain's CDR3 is CASSTTTSVLDTQYF. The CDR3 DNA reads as TGTGCCAGCAGCACAACGACTAGCGTACTAGATACGCAGTATTTT.

The CDR3 nucleotides read TGCGCCTCGGACAGGACTGCGAACACTGAAGCTTTCTTT. Its protein product is CASDRTANTEAFF. This sequence joins TRBV10-2 and TRBJ1-1; 7 positions agree with TRBD1. CDR1 and CDR2 (germline): WSHSY, SAAADI. The CDR3 loop spans 13 amino acids. V gave up 11 bases and J gave up 1 base; unmatched junction bases: 7.

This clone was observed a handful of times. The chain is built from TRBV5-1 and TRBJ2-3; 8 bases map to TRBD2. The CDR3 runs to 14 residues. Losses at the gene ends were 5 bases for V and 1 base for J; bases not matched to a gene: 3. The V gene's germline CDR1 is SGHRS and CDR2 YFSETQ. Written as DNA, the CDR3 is TGCGCCAGCAGTTATAGCGGGGGCACAGATACGCAGTATTTT. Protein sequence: CASSYSGGTDTQYF.

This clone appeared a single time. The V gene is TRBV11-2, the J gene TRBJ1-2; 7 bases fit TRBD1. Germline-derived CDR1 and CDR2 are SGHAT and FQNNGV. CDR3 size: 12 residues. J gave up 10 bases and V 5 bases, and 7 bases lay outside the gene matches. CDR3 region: CASSQNRGIYTF. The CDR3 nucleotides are TGTGCCAGCAGCCAAAACAGGGGAATCTACACCTTC.

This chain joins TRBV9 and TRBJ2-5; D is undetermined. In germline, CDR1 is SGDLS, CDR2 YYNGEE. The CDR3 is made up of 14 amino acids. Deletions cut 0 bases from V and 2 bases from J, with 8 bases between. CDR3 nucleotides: TGTGCCAGCAGCGTAGAAACGGAGCAAGAGACCCAGTACTTC. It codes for CASSVETEQETQYF.

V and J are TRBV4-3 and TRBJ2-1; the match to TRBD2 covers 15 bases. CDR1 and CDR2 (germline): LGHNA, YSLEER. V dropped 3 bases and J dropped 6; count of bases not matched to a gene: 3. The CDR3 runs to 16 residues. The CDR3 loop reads CASSQGLAGGGNEQFF. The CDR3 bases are TGCGCCAGCAGCCAGGGACTAGCGGGGGGTGGCAATGAGCAGTTCTTC.

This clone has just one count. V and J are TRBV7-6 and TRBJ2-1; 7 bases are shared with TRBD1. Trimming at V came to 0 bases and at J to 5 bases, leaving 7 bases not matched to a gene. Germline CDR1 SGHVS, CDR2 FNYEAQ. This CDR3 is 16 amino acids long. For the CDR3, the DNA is TGTGCCAGCAGCTTAGCACCGGCAGGGGGTAACAATGAGCAGTTCTTC. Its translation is CASSLAPAGGNNEQFF. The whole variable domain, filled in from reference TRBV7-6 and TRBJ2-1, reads GAGVSQSPRYKVTKRGQDVALRCDPISGHVSLYWYRQALGQGPEFLTYFNYEAQQDKSGLPNDRFSAERPEGSISTLTIQRTEQRDSAMYRCASSLAPAGGNNEQFFGPGTRLTVL.

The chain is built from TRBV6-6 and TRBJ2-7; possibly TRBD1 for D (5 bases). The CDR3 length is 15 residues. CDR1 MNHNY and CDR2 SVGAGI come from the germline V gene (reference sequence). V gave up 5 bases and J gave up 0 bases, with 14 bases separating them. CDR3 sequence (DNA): TGTGCCAGCAGTCGCAGGGATATGAGCTCCTACGAGCAGTACTTC. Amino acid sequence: CASSRRDMSSYEQYF.

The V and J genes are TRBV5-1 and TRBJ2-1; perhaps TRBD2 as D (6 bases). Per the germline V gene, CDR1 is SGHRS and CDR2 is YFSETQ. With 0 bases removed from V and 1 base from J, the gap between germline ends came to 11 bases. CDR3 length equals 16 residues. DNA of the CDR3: TGCGCCAGCAGCTTGGTCAGTGGGGGGTCCTACAATGAGCAGTTCTTC. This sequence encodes CASSLVSGGSYNEQFF.

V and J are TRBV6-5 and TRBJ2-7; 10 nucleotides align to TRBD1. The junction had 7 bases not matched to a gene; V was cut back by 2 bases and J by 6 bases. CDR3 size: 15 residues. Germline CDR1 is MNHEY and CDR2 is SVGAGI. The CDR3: CASSYLGTGEVEQYF. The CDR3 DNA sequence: TGTGCCAGCAGTTACCTCGGGACAGGGGAGGTCGAGCAGTACTTC.

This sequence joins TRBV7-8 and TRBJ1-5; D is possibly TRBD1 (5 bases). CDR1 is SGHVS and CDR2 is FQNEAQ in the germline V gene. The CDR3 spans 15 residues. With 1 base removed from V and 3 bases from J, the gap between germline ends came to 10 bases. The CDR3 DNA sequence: TGTGCCAGCAGCTTAGAGGCAGGGCTCAATCAGCCCCAGCATTTT. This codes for CASSLEAGLNQPQHF.

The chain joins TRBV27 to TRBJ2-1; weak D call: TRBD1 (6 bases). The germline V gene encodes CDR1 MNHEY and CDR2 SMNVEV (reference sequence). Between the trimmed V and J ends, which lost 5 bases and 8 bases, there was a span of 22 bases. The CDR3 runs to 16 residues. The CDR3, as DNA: TGTGCCAGCAGTCCACACCCAGGGGCGTCGATGGATGAGCAGTTCTTC. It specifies CASSPHPGASMDEQFF.

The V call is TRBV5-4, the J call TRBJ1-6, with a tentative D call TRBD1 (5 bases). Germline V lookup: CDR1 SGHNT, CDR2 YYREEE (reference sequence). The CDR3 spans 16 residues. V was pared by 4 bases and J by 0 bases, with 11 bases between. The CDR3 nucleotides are TGTGCCAGCAGCGCGGACATCAGCTCCTATAATTCACCCCTCCACTTT. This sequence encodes CASSADISSYNSPLHF.

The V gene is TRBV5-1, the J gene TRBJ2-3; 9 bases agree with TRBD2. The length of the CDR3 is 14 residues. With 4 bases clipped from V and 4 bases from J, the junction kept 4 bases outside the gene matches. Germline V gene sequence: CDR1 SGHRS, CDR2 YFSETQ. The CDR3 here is CASSVGLAPDTQYF. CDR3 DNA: TGCGCCAGCAGCGTGGGACTAGCCCCAGATACGCAGTATTTT.

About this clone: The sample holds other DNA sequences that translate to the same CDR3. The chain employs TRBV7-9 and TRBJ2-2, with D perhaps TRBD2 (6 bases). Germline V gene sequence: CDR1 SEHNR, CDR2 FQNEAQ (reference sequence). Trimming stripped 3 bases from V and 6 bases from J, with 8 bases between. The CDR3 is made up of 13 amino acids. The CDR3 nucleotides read TGTGCCAGCAGCTTCGGGGGTTCCGGGGAGCTGTTTTTT. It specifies CASSFGGSGELFF.